This T cell receptor beta chain was identified in a study of T cell changes during pregnancy in multiple sclerosis. Repertoires were generated with immunoSEQ multiplex PCR, while TCRdb's copy carries only in-frame clones and drops some. The repertoire holds about 40,000 clones, around 90% seen once, with 5.2% in the top ten. Germline V gene sequence: CDR1 SGDLS, CDR2 YYNGEE. The CDR3 is 14 residues long. The V end lost 6 bases, the J end lost 3 bases, and 13 bases lay between the germline ends. The input for sequencing was peripheral blood, taken in the first trimester of pregnancy. This clonotype was obtained from a female donor in good health, enrolled as a control in a pregnancy study. The V call is TRBV9, the J call TRBJ2-1; a weak D match, TRBD2 (5 bases). CDR3 nucleotide sequence: TGTGCCAGCACTCCCATGGAGGTCTACAATGAGCAGTTCTTC. The encoded protein is CASTPMEVYNEQFF.